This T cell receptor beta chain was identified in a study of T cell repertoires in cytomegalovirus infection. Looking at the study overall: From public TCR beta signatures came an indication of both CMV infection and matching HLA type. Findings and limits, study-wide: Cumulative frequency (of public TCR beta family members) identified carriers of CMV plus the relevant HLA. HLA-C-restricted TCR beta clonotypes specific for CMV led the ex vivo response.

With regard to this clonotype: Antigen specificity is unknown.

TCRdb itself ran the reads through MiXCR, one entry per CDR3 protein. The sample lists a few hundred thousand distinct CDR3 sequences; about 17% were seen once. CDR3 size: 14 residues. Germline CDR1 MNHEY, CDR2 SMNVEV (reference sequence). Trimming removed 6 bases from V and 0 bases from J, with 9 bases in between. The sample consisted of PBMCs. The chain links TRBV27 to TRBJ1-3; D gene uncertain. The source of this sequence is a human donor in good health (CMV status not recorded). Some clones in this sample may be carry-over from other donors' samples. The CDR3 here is CASRVTVSGNTIYF. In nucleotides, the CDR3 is TGTGCCAGCAGGGTCACGGTCTCTGGAAACACCATATATTTT.